The 29 T cell receptor beta chains in this list originate from one sample, sequenced in a study of cytomegalovirus exposure and HLA in healthy donors. The study ran its PCR with 60 Vbeta and 13 Jbeta primers. Here immunoSEQ multiplex PCR was the method, and the copy in TCRdb shows in-frame clones only, minus some. The repertoire holds approximately 150,000 clones, with over 70% as singletons. Sequencing was performed on PBMCs. The receptor set was obtained from a man between 35 and 55 years old in good health and CMV-seronegative.

The J gene is TRBJ2-1, the V gene TRBV13, with 9 bases identical to TRBD2. Per germline, CDR1 PRHDT and CDR2 FYEKMQ (reference sequence). Trimming cost V 6 bases and J 8 bases; bases outside gene matches: 8. The CDR3 spans 14 residues. Here the CDR3 DNA reads TGTGCCAGCAGATGGCCGGGGACTAGCTATGAGCAGTTCTTC. Protein: CASRWPGTSYEQFF.

This clone was seen only once. The rearrangement uses TRBV27 and TRBJ2-7, with D perhaps matching TRBD1 (5 bases). The CDR3 extends over 15 amino acids. Trimming took 5 bases from V and 4 from J, leaving 18 bases between them. Germline lookup yields CDR1 MNHEY and CDR2 SMNVEV (reference sequence). CDR3 amino acids: CASSGADSPAYEQYF. In DNA form, the CDR3 reads TGTGCCAGCAGTGGGGCTGATAGCCCCGCTTACGAGCAGTACTTC.

This chain uses TRBV12-5 with TRBJ1-6, with D tentatively TRBD1 (6 bases). The CDR3 sequence is 12 residues long. Per the germline V gene, CDR1 is LGHNT and CDR2 is FRNRAP. With 5 bases removed from V and 7 bases from J, the gap between germline ends came to 6 bases. The CDR3 loop is CASGDRNSPLHF. The CDR3 DNA reads as TGTGCTAGTGGTGACAGGAATTCACCCCTCCACTTT.

V is TRBV5-4 and J is TRBJ2-1, with TRBD1 as a possible D gene (6 bases). Germline V CDR1 and CDR2: SGHNT, YYREEE (reference sequence). V lost 0 bases and J 15 bases, leaving 10 bases between the germline ends. This CDR3 is 11 amino acids long. CDR3 sequence reads: CASSLDRVAFF. The CDR3 coding sequence is TGTGCCAGCAGCTTGGACAGGGTGGCGTTCTTC.

This chain links TRBV19 with TRBJ2-1; 13 bases are shared with TRBD2. Germline loops: CDR1 LNHDA, CDR2 SQIVND (reference sequence). This CDR3 contains 21 residues. The ends lost 7 bases at V and 0 bases at J; junction bases unmatched: 18. CDR3 bases: TGTGCCAGTACCTATAAGGTGACGGGACTAGCGGGGTCGAGCTCCTACAATGAGCAGTTCTTC. The encoded protein is CASTYKVTGLAGSSSYNEQFF.

The V gene is TRBV30, the J gene TRBJ1-6; 10 positions agree with TRBD1. Losses at the gene ends were 1 base for V and 9 bases for J; bases not matched to a gene: 3. The CDR3 consists of 14 residues. Germline loops: CDR1 GTSNPN, CDR2 SVGIG (reference sequence). The CDR3 sequence: CAWSEGQGSSPLHF. In DNA, the CDR3 is TGTGCCTGGAGTGAGGGACAGGGGAGTTCACCCCTCCACTTT.

This clone has only a few counts. This rearrangement joins TRBV18 to TRBJ1-5; TRBD1 matches 8 bases. The CDR3 covers 16 residues. The V segment lost 3 bases and the J segment 0 bases; nucleotides outside the gene matches: 4. Germline CDR1 is KGHSH and CDR2 is LQKENI. The CDR3 region is CASSPGTGNSNQPQHF. CDR3 in DNA: TGTGCCAGCTCACCTGGGACAGGTAATAGCAATCAGCCCCAGCATTTT. The full variable domain, with the rest looked up from reference TRBV18 and TRBJ1-5, is NAGVMQNPRHLVRRRGQEARLRCSPMKGHSHVYWYRQLPEEGLKFMVYLQKENIIDESGMPKERFSAEFPKEGPSILRIQQVVRGDSAAYFCASSPGTGNSNQPQHFGDGTRLSIL.

The chain combines TRBV25-1 with TRBJ2-4; TRBD1 is a possible D gene (6 bases). CDR1 is MGHDK, CDR2 SYGVNS, per germline. This CDR3 is 18 amino acids long. Trimming pared 0 bases from V and 0 bases from J, leaving 15 bases between. The CDR3 region has the DNA TGTGCCAGCAGTGAATATCTGGGGGCCAATCTAGCCAAAAACATTCAGTACTTC. It specifies CASSEYLGANLAKNIQYF.

The genes are TRBV5-4 and TRBJ2-1, with 8 bases identical to TRBD2. Trimming took 4 bases from V and 0 from J; bases not matched to a gene: 6. In germline, CDR1 is SGHNT, CDR2 YYREEE (reference sequence). CDR3 size: 16 residues. The CDR3 region is CASSRPGGGSYNEQFF. The CDR3 DNA follows: TGTGCCAGCAGCCGTCCGGGGGGGGGCTCCTACAATGAGCAGTTCTTC.

The V and J genes are TRBV4-3 and TRBJ2-6; D not resolved. This CDR3 has 17 residues. Looked up from germline, CDR1 is LGHNA and CDR2 is YSLEER. Between the trimmed V and J ends, which lost 1 base and 4 bases, there was a span of 14 bases. CDR3 sequence: CASSQGLQPRGANVLTF. The CDR3 DNA sequence: TGCGCCAGCAGCCAAGGTTTACAGCCCCGGGGGGCCAACGTCCTGACTTTC.

This clone has a single count. This chain connects TRBV6-1 to TRBJ1-2; 8 positions match TRBD1. The CDR3 has 11 amino acids. Germline lookup yields CDR1 MNHNS and CDR2 SASEGT. J gave up 8 bases and V 4 bases, and 0 bases lay outside the gene matches. The CDR3 loop is CASSAGGGYTF. In DNA form, the CDR3 reads TGTGCCAGCAGTGCAGGGGGCGGCTACACCTTC.

V is TRBV5-1 and J is TRBJ1-2; possibly TRBD1 for D (5 bases). Trimming removed 3 bases from V and 0 bases from J, with 12 bases in between. Germline CDR1 and CDR2: SGHRS and YFSETQ. This CDR3 contains 15 residues. DNA of the CDR3: TGCGCCAGCAGCTCAAACACAGGATCTAACTATGGCTACACCTTC. Residues: CASSSNTGSNYGYTF.

This clone was recorded once. This chain links TRBV5-1 with TRBJ1-2; D remains ambiguous. Germline loops: CDR1 SGHRS, CDR2 YFSETQ. The CDR3 has 13 residues. With 0 bases removed from V and 4 bases from J, the gap between germline ends came to 7 bases. CDR3 loop: CASSLGKSYGYTF. DNA of the CDR3: TGCGCCAGCAGCTTGGGAAAGAGCTATGGCTACACCTTC.

V gene TRBV7-2 combines with J gene TRBJ1-3, with D perhaps matching TRBD1 (5 bases). CDR1 and CDR2 from the germline V gene are SGHTA and FQGNSA. The CDR3 contains 16 residues. Trimming left V 5 bases short and J 7 bases short, with 21 bases between. CDR3 DNA: TGTGCCAGCAGCCTGAGGCGTGTTGGCAGGGTTAACACCATATATTTT. Translating it yields CASSLRRVGRVNTIYF.

For this clone: The identical CDR3 is also encoded by other nucleotide sequences in the sample. The chain has TRBV9 and TRBJ1-1, with no clear D. The V end was cut by 0 bases, the J end by 4 bases, with 7 bases between. This CDR3 is 13 amino acids long. Germline V gene data show CDR1 as SGDLS and CDR2 as YYNGEE. This chain's CDR3 is CASSVDPGTEAFF. The CDR3 bases are TGTGCCAGCAGCGTAGACCCGGGCACTGAAGCTTTCTTT.

The chain carries TRBV12-5 and TRBJ1-5, with 7 nucleotides matching TRBD1. V was clipped by 0 bases and J by 4 bases; unmatched bases: 15. This CDR3 is 19 amino acids long. The germline CDR1 and CDR2 sequences are LGHNT and FRNRAP. The CDR3 sequence is CASGLVKEATGSFNQPQHF. The DNA for the CDR3 is TGTGCTAGTGGTTTGGTAAAGGAGGCGACAGGGTCTTTTAATCAGCCCCAGCATTTT.

V is TRBV4-2 and J is TRBJ1-1; 7 nucleotides line up with TRBD1. Losses at the gene ends were 0 bases for V and 5 bases for J; bases not matched to a gene: 9. Germline CDR1 is LGHNA and CDR2 is YNFKEQ. This CDR3 has 16 residues. The CDR3 is CASSQDSGGGDTEAFF. CDR3 sequence (DNA): TGTGCCAGCAGCCAAGATAGCGGAGGGGGCGATACTGAAGCTTTCTTT.

The CDR3 DNA is TGTGCCAGCATTAGGGGACTAGCGGGGGTTGGAGAGACCCAGTACTTC. It is translated as CASIRGLAGVGETQYF. The chain joins TRBV2 to TRBJ2-5; 14 positions agree with TRBD2. V shed 7 bases, J shed 4 bases, and the junction held 8 bases outside the gene matches. CDR1 SNHLY and CDR2 FYNNEI come from the germline V gene. This CDR3 region has 16 residues.

This clone has a single count. This chain links TRBV30 with TRBJ1-1; D unresolved. V lost 2 bases, J lost 0 bases, and 10 bases lay in between. Looked up from germline, CDR1 is GTSNPN and CDR2 is SVGIG (reference sequence). The CDR3 covers 14 residues. CDR3 in amino acids: CAWSRYSMNTEAFF. CDR3 sequence (DNA): TGTGCCTGGAGTAGGTACAGCATGAACACTGAAGCTTTCTTT.

The count of this clone is one. The chain combines TRBV9 with TRBJ2-7; 8 bases match TRBD1. Germline CDR1 and CDR2: SGDLS and YYNGEE. This CDR3 spans 15 amino acids. Germline trimming cut 0 bases from V and 2 bases from J; bases unmatched to any gene: 4. The CDR3 region has the DNA TGTGCCAGCAGCGTAGGCTCACAGGGGGCCTACGAGCAGTACTTC. The encoded protein is CASSVGSQGAYEQYF.

This clone was detected only once. This chain uses TRBV5-1 with TRBJ1-2, with D perhaps matching TRBD1 (6 bases). CDR3 length: 15 residues. From germline, CDR1 is SGHRS and CDR2 YFSETQ. Trimming removed 4 bases from V and 0 bases from J, with 13 bases in between. The chain's CDR3 is CASSGGSAANYGYTF. CDR3 in DNA: TGCGCCAGCAGCGGGGGCAGCGCGGCTAACTATGGCTACACCTTC.

This clone appeared once. V gene TRBV7-3 combines with J gene TRBJ2-7, with a tentative D call TRBD1 (6 bases). With 0 bases removed from V and 4 bases from J, the gap between germline ends came to 16 bases. This CDR3 is 16 amino acids long. The germline V gene encodes CDR1 SGHTA and CDR2 FQGTGA. The chain's CDR3 is CASSLTTPQGIYEQYF. The CDR3 region has the DNA TGTGCCAGCAGCTTAACAACACCTCAGGGGATTTACGAGCAGTACTTC.

This CDR3 reads CASSLAGQQETQYF. The CDR3 nucleotides are TGTGCCAGCAGCTTAGCAGGACAGCAAGAGACCCAGTACTTC. The chain joins TRBV7-2 to TRBJ2-5; the D gene is possibly TRBD1 (6 bases). V lost 0 bases and J 2 bases, leaving 7 bases between the germline ends. Germline values: CDR1 SGHTA, CDR2 FQGNSA. CDR3 length equals 14 residues.

The V gene is TRBV7-9, the J gene TRBJ1-4, with TRBD1 matching 9 bases. After removal of 3 bases from V and 8 bases from J, the junction contained 4 bases not matched to a gene. This CDR3 spans 14 amino acids. Germline-derived CDR1 and CDR2 are SEHNR and FQNEAQ (reference sequence). The DNA for the CDR3 is TGTGCCAGCAGCTTGGGACAGGGAGGCGAAAAACTGTTTTTT. Protein product: CASSLGQGGEKLFF.

V is TRBV6-5 and J is TRBJ2-7; D is uncertain. Deletions cut 0 bases from V and 6 bases from J, with 9 bases between. Germline CDR1 and CDR2: MNHEY and SVGAGI. The CDR3 has 13 residues. The CDR3 spells CASSYSDNGEQYF. The CDR3 coding sequence is TGTGCCAGCAGTTACTCCGACAACGGCGAGCAGTACTTC.

This clone has at least ten counts. The gene calls are TRBV12-5 and TRBJ1-5; 7 bases align to TRBD1. V lost 7 bases and J lost 0; bases outside the gene matches: 6. Germline lookup yields CDR1 LGHNT and CDR2 FRNRAP. The CDR3 totals 15 residues. For the CDR3, the DNA is TGTGCTAGTGTCTTGGCAGGGGGTAGCAATCAGCCCCAGCATTTT. Protein: CASVLAGGSNQPQHF. The complete variable domain, with remaining parts taken from reference TRBV12-5 and TRBJ1-5, reads DARVTQTPRHKVTEMGQEVTMRCQPILGHNTVFWYRQTMMQGLELLAYFRNRAPLDDSGMPKDRFSAEMPDATLATLKIQPSEPRDSAVYFCASVLAGGSNQPQHFGDGTRLSIL.

This chain links TRBV4-3 with TRBJ1-3, with a tentative D call TRBD1 (5 bases). This CDR3 spans 17 amino acids. CDR1 LGHNA and CDR2 YSLEER come from the germline V gene. Deletions cut 5 bases from V and 0 bases from J, with 17 bases between. This CDR3 is CASSGNRDWRSGNTIYF. The CDR3 DNA is TGCGCCAGCAGCGGTAACCGGGACTGGCGCTCTGGAAACACCATATATTTT.

Only a few counts were recorded for this clone. This chain uses TRBV2 with TRBJ1-5, with D possibly being TRBD1 (6 bases). V was shortened by 6 bases and J by 5 bases, with 14 bases between the two germline ends. The CDR3 is made up of 14 amino acids. Germline V gives CDR1 SNHLY, CDR2 FYNNEI. The CDR3 DNA sequence: TGTGCCAGCAGACCGACAGGCGGCCATCAGCCCCAGCATTTT. This gives the protein CASRPTGGHQPQHF.

This chain links TRBV9 with TRBJ2-3; tentative D call: TRBD2 (5 bases). Germline V CDR1 and CDR2: SGDLS, YYNGEE. The V and J ends lost 6 bases and 3 bases respectively, with 14 bases between them. The CDR3 is 14 amino acids. The CDR3 DNA is TGTGCCAGCAACCCTAGCCGGAATACAGATACGCAGTATTTT. Amino acid sequence: CASNPSRNTDTQYF. Drawing the rest from reference TRBV9 and TRBJ2-3, the complete variable domain is DSGVTQTPKHLITATGQRVTLRCSPRSGDLSVYWYQQSLDQGLQFLIQYYNGEERAKGNILERFSAQQFPDLHSELNLSSLELGDSALYFCASNPSRNTDTQYFGPGTRLTVL.